The 18 T cell receptor beta chains below come from one sample, sequenced in a study of Ad26.COV2.S vaccination and SARS-CoV-2 variants. Regarding treatment: 19 received Ad26.COV2.S at low or high dose, single or two shots; roughly five received placebo; per-sample allocation not given. The study sampled participants on day 63 after the first vaccine or placebo injection. Produced via immunoSEQ multiplex PCR; TCRdb's table is partial and in-frame only. This sample has approximately 250,000 clones, with approximately 90% found just once. The sample consisted of peripheral blood, taken in a trial of Ad26.COV2.S vaccine versus placebo. The receptors originated from a person between 18 and 59 years old who received the Ad26.COV2.S COVID-19 vaccine or a placebo.

The chain uses TRBV19 and TRBJ2-4; 8 nucleotides agree with TRBD1. The V segment lost 1 base and the J segment 9 bases; nucleotides outside the gene matches: 5. This CDR3 is 14 amino acids long. Germline CDR1 is LNHDA and CDR2 is SQIVND (reference sequence). In DNA form, the CDR3 reads TGTGCCAGTAGTATAGCAACAGGGGGAGGCATTCAGTACTTC. This translates into CASSIATGGGIQYF.

The rearrangement joins TRBV27 to TRBJ2-1, with no clear D. This CDR3 is 13 amino acids long. V was clipped by 7 bases and J by 5 bases, with 12 bases between them. Germline V CDR1 and CDR2: MNHEY, SMNVEV (reference sequence). CDR3 sequence: CASNEKSHNEQFF. In DNA, the CDR3 is TGTGCCAGCAATGAAAAGTCCCACAATGAGCAGTTCTTC.

The chain has TRBV4-2 and TRBJ2-3; 11 nucleotides match TRBD2. Germline-derived CDR1 and CDR2 are LGHNA and YNFKEQ. The CDR3 has 16 amino acids. The ends lost 4 bases at V and 0 bases at J; junction bases unmatched: 3. The CDR3 sequence is CASSPGTSGSTDTQYF. The CDR3 region has the DNA TGTGCCAGCAGCCCAGGGACTAGCGGAAGCACAGATACGCAGTATTTT.

This chain joins TRBV6-1 and TRBJ2-5, with D possibly being TRBD1 or TRBD2 (6 bases each). Between the trimmed V and J ends, which lost 2 bases and 3 bases, there was a span of 19 bases. From germline, CDR1 is MNHNS and CDR2 SASEGT. The CDR3 sequence is 17 residues long. In DNA form, the CDR3 reads TGTGCCAGCAGTGAAAGGGGGGCGTTGGAGGGGAAAGAGACCCAGTACTTC. Translating gives CASSERGALEGKETQYF.

For the CDR3, the DNA is TGTGCCAGCAGCTCGCGCCGGGACAGGGATTCACCCCTCCACTTT. This gives the protein CASSSRRDRDSPLHF. The rearrangement uses TRBV9 and TRBJ1-6; 9 bases match TRBD1. Germline trimming cut 4 bases from V and 8 bases from J; bases unmatched to any gene: 7. In germline, CDR1 is SGDLS, CDR2 YYNGEE. This CDR3 comprises 15 residues.

This clone occurred once. The chain links TRBV19 to TRBJ1-5; 7 nucleotides line up with TRBD1. This CDR3 region has 15 residues. Trimming took 5 bases from V and 2 from J; bases not matched to a gene: 6. Germline values: CDR1 LNHDA, CDR2 SQIVND (reference sequence). CDR3 residues: CASSLTGARNQPQHF. The DNA for the CDR3 is TGTGCCAGTAGTCTTACAGGGGCGCGCAATCAGCCCCAGCATTTT.

The chain couples TRBV19 to TRBJ2-1, with D possibly being TRBD1 or TRBD2 (6 bases each). The germline V gene has CDR1 LNHDA and CDR2 SQIVND (reference sequence). Deletions cut 5 bases from V and 7 bases from J, with 15 bases between. CDR3 length: 14 amino acids. CDR3 sequence (DNA): TGTGCCAGTAGTGAGTGGGGGGCAAGTAATGAGCAGTTCTTC. Translated, it gives CASSEWGASNEQFF.

The chain uses TRBV30 and TRBJ1-1; perhaps TRBD1 as D (5 bases). Trimming removed 4 bases from V and 5 bases from J, with 14 bases in between. The CDR3 contains 13 residues. Per germline, CDR1 GTSNPN and CDR2 SVGIG (reference sequence). The CDR3 protein is CAWTSDWGTEAFF. CDR3 coding DNA: TGTGCCTGGACCTCGGACTGGGGGACTGAAGCTTTCTTT.

This clone turned up a few times. J is TRBJ1-5 and V is TRBV6-2 or TRBV6-3, with unresolved D. V was shortened by 4 bases and J by 6 bases, with 10 bases between the two germline ends. The germline gives CDR1 MNHEY, CDR2 SVGEGT. This CDR3 has 13 residues. CDR3 region: CASSWGGSQPQHF. The CDR3 DNA reads as TGTGCCAGCAGTTGGGGAGGGTCTCAGCCCCAGCATTTT.

The rearrangement links TRBV5-1 to TRBJ1-2; a weak D match, TRBD1 (5 bases). There are 13 residues in the CDR3. Trimming cost V 5 bases and J 4 bases, with 12 bases left between them. Germline V gene lookup returns CDR1 SGHRS and CDR2 YFSETQ. CDR3 amino acids: CASREQDSYGYTF. Here the CDR3 DNA reads TGCGCCAGCAGGGAACAGGATTCCTATGGCTACACCTTC.

This clone was counted once. The genes are TRBV5-4 and TRBJ2-3; D is undetermined. The CDR3 spans 12 residues. Trimming left V 9 bases short and J 4 bases short, with 12 bases between. Germline V gene data show CDR1 as SGHNT and CDR2 as YYREEE (reference sequence). The CDR3 region has the DNA TGTGCCACCAACGCATACGCAGATACGCAGTATTTT. It codes for CATNAYADTQYF.

V and J are TRBV9 and TRBJ1-5; D is ambiguous. Germline V CDR1 and CDR2: SGDLS, YYNGEE. With 6 bases removed from V and 0 bases from J, the gap between germline ends came to 13 bases. This CDR3 is 15 amino acids long. The CDR3 nucleotides are TGTGCCAGCAACCTAGGAGGAGGTAGCAATCAGCCCCAGCATTTT. This translates into CASNLGGGSNQPQHF.

This chain links TRBV7-2 with TRBJ1-6; TRBD1 matches at 7 bases. J was trimmed by 6 bases and V by 3 bases; bases with no gene match: 5. The CDR3 loop spans 15 amino acids. CDR1 and CDR2 from the germline V gene are SGHTA and FQGNSA. DNA of the CDR3: TGTGCCAGCAGCTTGAGGGGGCGATCTAATTCACCCCTCCACTTT. It yields the protein CASSLRGRSNSPLHF.

The CDR3 sequence: CASSYDRPTGELFF. DNA of the CDR3: TGTGCCAGCAGTTACGATAGGCCCACCGGGGAGCTGTTTTTT. J is TRBJ2-2 and V is TRBV6-5; D is ambiguous. The CDR3 runs to 14 residues. The germline V gene has CDR1 MNHEY and CDR2 SVGAGI. Between the trimmed V and J ends, which lost 2 bases and 4 bases, there was a span of 8 bases.

The rearrangement joins TRBV27 to TRBJ1-6, with 12 bases identical to TRBD1. J lost 6 bases, V lost 5 bases, and 5 bases had no gene match. This CDR3 spans 16 amino acids. From germline, CDR1 is MNHEY and CDR2 SMNVEV (reference sequence). The CDR3 DNA follows: TGTGCCAGCAGTCCAAGGGACAGGGGGCTTAATTCACCCCTCCACTTT. Translation gives CASSPRDRGLNSPLHF.

V and J are TRBV19 and TRBJ2-1, with TRBD2 matching 9 bases. The V gene's germline CDR1 is LNHDA and CDR2 SQIVND (reference sequence). The CDR3 spans 16 residues. Unmatched junction bases numbered 10, after V lost 8 bases and J lost 2 bases. The CDR3 protein is CASAPGIAGAYNEQFF. For the CDR3, the DNA is TGTGCCAGTGCCCCGGGGATAGCGGGGGCCTACAATGAGCAGTTCTTC.

The gene calls are TRBV24-1 and TRBJ2-1, with TRBD2 matching over 11 bases. The CDR3 spans 17 residues. CDR1 and CDR2 (germline): KGHDR, SFDVKD. Unmatched junction bases numbered 7, after V lost 2 bases and J lost 5 bases. DNA of the CDR3: TGTGCCACCAGTGATTCCGGACTAGCGGGCCAGAACAATGAGCAGTTCTTC. This codes for CATSDSGLAGQNNEQFF.

The chain links TRBV7-3 to TRBJ1-2; perhaps TRBD1 as D (6 bases). This CDR3 contains 14 residues. The germline V gene encodes CDR1 SGHTA and CDR2 FQGTGA. Trimming shortened V by 1 base and J by 2 bases, and 8 bases separated the two germline ends. The CDR3 loop reads CASSLMGGNYGYTF. Written as DNA, the CDR3 is TGTGCCAGCAGCTTAATGGGGGGCAACTATGGCTACACCTTC.